The 25 T cell receptor beta chains below all came from one sample that was sequenced in a study of T-cell memory formation after mild COVID-19. Using its own MiXCR run on the 5' RACE reads, TCRdb lists one record per CDR3 protein. The sample includes a few hundred thousand distinct CDR3 sequences, roughly a quarter seen only once; the top ten take around 8.1%. Sequencing input: PBMCs or a T cell subset sorted from them (not recorded which). The receptor set was obtained from an adult woman who had mild COVID-19 (a few samples of this study predate the infection). Cell type and time point are not known.

This rearrangement joins TRBV18 to TRBJ2-1, with TRBD1 matching 8 bases. V dropped 2 bases and J dropped 5; count of bases not matched to a gene: 5. The CDR3 runs 15 residues. Germline CDR1 KGHSH, CDR2 LQKENI. The CDR3 protein is CASSPAGTGNNEQFF. CDR3 bases: TGTGCCAGCTCACCAGCCGGGACAGGCAACAATGAGCAGTTCTTC.

The chain joins TRBV27 to TRBJ1-2, with 7 bases aligning to TRBD1. CDR1 and CDR2 from the germline V gene are MNHEY and SMNVEV (reference sequence). The CDR3 is made up of 14 amino acids. V dropped 4 bases and J dropped 5; count of bases not matched to a gene: 7. The CDR3 here is CASSSRGSSYGYTF. As DNA, the CDR3 is TGTGCCAGCAGTTCCAGGGGGTCTAGTTATGGCTACACCTTC.

This clonotype showed up just a few times. This chain uses TRBV2 with TRBJ2-7, with 8 bases fitting TRBD1. CDR1 is SNHLY and CDR2 is FYNNEI in the germline V gene. V lost 6 bases to trimming and J lost 6 bases; unmatched junction nucleotides: 10. The CDR3 extends over 14 amino acids. CDR3 loop: CASRERTGFGEQYF. CDR3 DNA: TGTGCCAGCAGGGAAAGGACAGGGTTCGGCGAGCAGTACTTC.

This clonotype has only a few counts. The rearrangement joins TRBV29-1 to TRBJ2-1; weak D call: TRBD2 (6 bases). The CDR3 contains 13 residues. Looked up from germline, CDR1 is SQVTM and CDR2 is ANQGSEA. Trimming pared 7 bases from V and 7 bases from J, leaving 17 bases between. The CDR3, as DNA: TGCAGCGCTGGCGGGGCTGGGGGGAATGAGCAGTTCTTC. Translation: CSAGGAGGNEQFF.

In the case of this clonotype: At one boundary the junction diverges from the germline segment, which might be a read error. The rearrangement joins TRBV6-1 to TRBJ2-7; 8 bases align to TRBD1. This CDR3 contains 13 residues. Germline V gene lookup returns CDR1 MNHNS and CDR2 SASEGT. CDR3 sequence (DNA): TGTGCCAGCAGGGAAGGGACAGGCCACGAGCAGTACTTC. Translation: CASREGTGHEQYF.

This clonotype was picked up a small number of times. The rearrangement uses TRBV5-1 and TRBJ1-1; 10 bases are shared with TRBD1. This CDR3 has 16 amino acids. Trimming at V came to 3 bases and at J to 0 bases, leaving 5 bases not matched to a gene. Germline CDR1 reads SGHRS; CDR2 reads YFSETQ. CDR3 loop: CASSWGTGAMNTEAFF. The CDR3 nucleotides read TGCGCCAGCAGCTGGGGGACAGGGGCTATGAACACTGAAGCTTTCTTT.

This clonotype was seen only a few times. The rearrangement uses TRBV6-5 and TRBJ1-1, with 7 bases lining up with TRBD1. CDR1 and CDR2 from the germline V gene are MNHEY and SVGAGI. Trimming cost V 8 bases and J 0 bases; bases outside gene matches: 6. The CDR3 extends over 14 amino acids. CDR3 DNA: TGTGCCAGCGGGAGACAGGGCCTGAACACTGAAGCTTTCTTT. It translates to CASGRQGLNTEAFF.

Written as DNA, the CDR3 is TGTGCCAGCAGCTGGGGGGGAGGACAGAATCAGCCCCAGCATTTT. It specifies CASSWGGGQNQPQHF. J is TRBJ1-5 and V is TRBV5-5; tentative D call: TRBD1 (6 bases). The CDR3 spans 15 residues. V dropped 3 bases and J dropped 4 bases, with 14 bases sitting between them. Looked up from germline, CDR1 is SGHKS and CDR2 is YYEKEE (reference sequence).

This chain joins TRBV5-1 and TRBJ2-3, with 7 bases identical to TRBD1. The germline gives CDR1 SGHRS, CDR2 YFSETQ. The CDR3 has 15 amino acids. V shed 2 bases, J shed 4 bases, and the junction held 7 bases outside the gene matches. CDR3 DNA: TGCGCCAGCAGCTTCGACAGGGCGAGTGCAGATACGCAGTATTTT. Translating gives CASSFDRASADTQYF.

V and J are TRBV20-1 and TRBJ2-7, with 7 bases lining up with TRBD1. Per germline, CDR1 DFQATT and CDR2 SNEGSKA (reference sequence). The J segment lost 3 bases and the V segment lost 5 bases, leaving 4 bases of the junction unmatched. The CDR3 is made up of 12 amino acids. CDR3: CSALDRFYEQYF. In DNA form, the CDR3 reads TGCAGTGCTCTGGACAGGTTCTACGAGCAGTACTTC.

This clonotype was observed a handful of times. The chain has TRBV9 and TRBJ2-1, with a weak D call TRBD2 (7 bases). The germline CDR1 and CDR2 sequences are SGDLS and YYNGEE. Trimming removed 4 bases at V and 12 bases at J, with 17 bases between. The CDR3 consists of 13 residues. Here the CDR3 DNA reads TGTGCCAGCAGCCCCCAAGACGGGGGGCTGCAGTTCTTC. As protein: CASSPQDGGLQFF.

This clonotype was detected ten times or more. The chain employs TRBV25-1 and TRBJ2-5; D may be TRBD2 (5 bases). Germline assignment: CDR1 MGHDK and CDR2 SYGVNS. There are 16 residues in the CDR3. V lost 3 bases and J lost 0, with 14 bases in between. In DNA, the CDR3 is TGTGCCAGCAGTGAGTCGGGGAGACCGTACCAAGAGACCCAGTACTTC. It encodes CASSESGRPYQETQYF. Full variable domain (outside the CDR3, taken from reference TRBV25-1 and TRBJ2-5): EADIYQTPRYLVIGTGKKITLECSQTMGHDKMYWYQQDPGMELHLIHYSYGVNSTEKGDLSSESTVSRIRTEHFPLTLESARPSHTSQYLCASSESGRPYQETQYFGPGTRLLVL.

The gene calls are TRBV18 and TRBJ2-1, with 9 bases fitting TRBD2. Germline CDR1 reads KGHSH; CDR2 reads LQKENI. V lost 0 bases, J lost 9 bases, and 12 bases stayed unmatched. CDR3 length: 17 residues. CDR3 sequence (DNA): TGTGCCAGCTCACCACCCCCAGGTCTAGCGGGACTCGGTGAGCAGTTCTTC. Protein: CASSPPPGLAGLGEQFF. The full variable domain, in which reference TRBV18 and TRBJ2-1 provide the parts outside the CDR3, is NAGVMQNPRHLVRRRGQEARLRCSPMKGHSHVYWYRQLPEEGLKFMVYLQKENIIDESGMPKERFSAEFPKEGPSILRIQQVVRGDSAAYFCASSPPPGLAGLGEQFFGPGTRLTVL.

The chain combines TRBV7-3 with TRBJ1-1; 10 bases line up with TRBD1. CDR1 is SGHTA and CDR2 is FQGTGA in the germline V gene. This CDR3 contains 17 residues. The junction had 4 bases not matched to a gene; V was cut back by 0 bases and J by 0 bases. As DNA, the CDR3 is TGTGCCAGCAGCTTAACGTCGACAGGGGGCCTGAACACTGAAGCTTTCTTT. Encoded protein: CASSLTSTGGLNTEAFF.

The gene calls are TRBV27 and TRBJ2-2; 10 bases are shared with TRBD2. The V gene's germline CDR1 is MNHEY and CDR2 SMNVEV (reference sequence). CDR3 size: 16 residues. The V and J ends lost 4 bases and 3 bases, in that order; junction bases with no gene match: 5. The CDR3 bases are TGTGCCAGCAGTTCTCAGCGGGGGGGCCACACCGGGGAGCTGTTTTTT. Translation: CASSSQRGGHTGELFF.

This clonotype was observed many times. The chain has TRBV20-1 and TRBJ1-4, with 8 bases aligning to TRBD1. This CDR3 is 15 amino acids long. Germline V gene data show CDR1 as DFQATT and CDR2 as SNEGSKA (reference sequence). J gave up 7 bases and V 6 bases, and 13 bases lay outside the gene matches. The CDR3 loop reads CSAQDRTGSSEKLFF. For the CDR3, the DNA is TGCAGTGCCCAAGATAGGACAGGGTCGAGTGAAAAACTGTTTTTT.

This clonotype appeared a few times. This chain joins TRBV10-3 and TRBJ2-3; D possibly uses TRBD1 or TRBD2 (5 bases each). The germline gives CDR1 ENHRY, CDR2 SYGVKD. This CDR3 region has 15 residues. V dropped 6 bases and J dropped 11 bases, with 24 bases sitting between them. The chain's CDR3 is CAIRGEGPSSSGQYF. CDR3 in DNA: TGTGCCATCAGGGGTGAGGGACCTTCATCGTCTGGGCAGTATTTT.

This clonotype has only a few counts. The genes are TRBV7-2 and TRBJ2-4; perhaps D is TRBD1 or TRBD2 (8 bases each). This CDR3 has 14 amino acids. The V gene's germline CDR1 is SGHTA and CDR2 FQGNSA. Trimming left V 4 bases short and J 13 bases short, with 20 bases between. The CDR3 sequence: CASSSGQGGGPQYF. Written as DNA, the CDR3 is TGTGCCAGCAGCTCCGGACAGGGCGGGGGGCCGCAGTACTTC.

The chain uses TRBV27 and TRBJ1-1; 7 nucleotides line up with TRBD1. The CDR3 length is 14 residues. The junction had 5 bases not matched to a gene; V was cut back by 4 bases and J by 3 bases. The germline CDR1 and CDR2 sequences are MNHEY and SMNVEV (reference sequence). As DNA, the CDR3 is TGTGCCAGCAGTTACACGACAGGGTACACTGAAGCTTTCTTT. It encodes CASSYTTGYTEAFF.

The gene calls are TRBV11-3 and TRBJ2-7; possibly TRBD2 for D (6 bases). Looked up from germline, CDR1 is SGHNT and CDR2 is YENEEA. This CDR3 spans 18 amino acids. The V and J ends lost 5 bases and 2 bases respectively, with 25 bases between them. The CDR3 region has the DNA TGTGCCAGCAGCCGAACCTGGGCGGGGACGGGGCCAACCTACGAGCAGTACTTC. Translated, it gives CASSRTWAGTGPTYEQYF.

The chain links TRBV30 to TRBJ1-1, with D unclear. The germline gives CDR1 GTSNPN, CDR2 SVGIG (reference sequence). V lost 2 bases and J 1 base, leaving 8 bases between the germline ends. This CDR3 contains 13 residues. The CDR3 DNA reads as TGTGCCTGGAGTTATCAAGGGAACACTGAAGCTTTCTTT. Amino acids: CAWSYQGNTEAFF.

The V call is TRBV12-3 or TRBV12-4, the J call TRBJ1-2, with TRBD1 as a possible D gene (5 bases). Deletions cut 3 bases from V and 6 bases from J, with 14 bases between. CDR3 length: 14 residues. The CDR3 loop is CASSLSGSSDGYTF. The CDR3 DNA sequence: TGTGCCAGCAGTTTGTCAGGGAGCTCGGATGGCTACACCTTC.

V is TRBV5-1 and J is TRBJ1-1; weak D call: TRBD1 (5 bases). Deletions cut 0 bases from V and 5 bases from J, with 11 bases between. The CDR3 is 14 amino acids. The germline CDR1 and CDR2 sequences are SGHRS and YFSETQ. DNA for the CDR3: TGCGCCAGCAGCTTGGGGAAGGGGCCAACTGAAGCTTTCTTT. This codes for CASSLGKGPTEAFF.

The gene calls are TRBV29-1 and TRBJ1-2; D is undetermined. Trimming pared 7 bases from V and 4 bases from J, leaving 13 bases between. This CDR3 has 12 amino acids. Germline V lookup: CDR1 SQVTM, CDR2 ANQGSEA. This chain's CDR3 is CSAPVPTYGYTF. The DNA of the CDR3 is TGCAGCGCTCCGGTACCCACCTATGGCTACACCTTC.

This clonotype was seen a handful of times. This chain connects TRBV12-3 or TRBV12-4 to TRBJ1-2; D ambiguous. The CDR3 is 14 residues long. V gave up 6 bases and J gave up 6 bases, with 17 bases separating them. Written as DNA, the CDR3 is TGTGCCAGCAGCTCCTACGGTCTATTGGATGGCTACACCTTC. Protein product: CASSSYGLLDGYTF.